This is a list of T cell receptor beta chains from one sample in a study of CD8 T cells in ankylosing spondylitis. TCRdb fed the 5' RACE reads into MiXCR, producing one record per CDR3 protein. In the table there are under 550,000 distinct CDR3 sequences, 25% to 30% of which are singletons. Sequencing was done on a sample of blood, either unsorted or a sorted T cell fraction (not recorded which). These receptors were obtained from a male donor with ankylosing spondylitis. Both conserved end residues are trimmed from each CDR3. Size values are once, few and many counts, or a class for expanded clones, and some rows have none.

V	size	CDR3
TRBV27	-	ASSKDRLAGFGETQY
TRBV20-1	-	SARAGRTSGTYEQY
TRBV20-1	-	SAHNTYNEQF
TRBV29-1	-	STRLTTSSYNEQF
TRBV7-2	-	ASSLTTGGNEQF
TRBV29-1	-	SVEIGQDTGELF
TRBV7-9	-	ASSLGDRGLNTEAF
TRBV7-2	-	ASSLTAPYNEQF
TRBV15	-	ATSTGTQRAGQY
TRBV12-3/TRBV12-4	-	ASSFTTTEDYNEQF
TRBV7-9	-	ATTPGDQPQH
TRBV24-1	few	ATSDLVPMGAGNEQF
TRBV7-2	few	ASSANSGETYGYT
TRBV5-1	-	ASSAVGLGTQETQY
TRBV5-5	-	ASSPGQGAIGTEAF
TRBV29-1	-	SVGVDTQY
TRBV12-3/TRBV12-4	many	ASSLSVDQPQH
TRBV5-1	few	ASSLGYVYNEQF
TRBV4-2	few	ASSQGDRVLRDTQY
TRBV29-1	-	SVRLTGTDTQY
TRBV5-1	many	ASSIAPHNNEQF